These 13 T cell receptor beta chains were sequenced from one sample in a study of blood T cells in healthy people across ages. Sample-barcoded 5' priming and a J-beta primer mix drove a second PCR of roughly 6 to 12 cycles. MiXCR, applied by TCRdb to the 5' RACE reads, yields one record per CDR3 protein. The top ten clones hold 7.7% of a sample with about 1,800,000 distinct CDR3 sequences, 28% of them seen once. The source material was blood. These receptors were collected from a woman aged 25 to 39 in good health.

The chain joins TRBV5-1 to TRBJ2-5; 12 bases are shared with TRBD2. The CDR3 totals 15 residues. CDR1 and CDR2 (germline): SGHRS, YFSETQ. J was trimmed by 4 bases and V by 4 bases; bases with no gene match: 5. The CDR3 is CASSTGLAGLETQYF. In nucleotides, the CDR3 is TGCGCCAGCAGCACTGGACTAGCGGGATTAGAGACCCAGTACTTC.

This clonotype was picked up many times. The V call is TRBV7-2, the J call TRBJ2-5, with D hard to call. The CDR3 is made up of 14 amino acids. Germline-derived CDR1 and CDR2 are SGHTA and FQGNSA. V gave up 2 bases and J gave up 4 bases, with 11 bases separating them. CDR3 residues: CASSLYPGRETQYF. The CDR3 nucleotides read TGTGCCAGCAGCTTATATCCAGGTCGAGAGACCCAGTACTTC.

The gene calls are TRBV15 and TRBJ2-3; the D is unclear. V was trimmed by 5 bases and J by 0 bases, leaving 12 bases between them. The germline gives CDR1 LNHNV, CDR2 YYDKDF (reference sequence). The CDR3 extends over 15 amino acids. The CDR3 DNA sequence: TGTGCCACCAGCCCCCGGGCGGCCAGCACAGATACGCAGTATTTT. Amino acid sequence: CATSPRAASTDTQYF.

This clonotype was seen a handful of times. V and J are TRBV7-9 and TRBJ1-5, with 8 nucleotides matching TRBD1. CDR1 and CDR2 from the germline V gene are SEHNR and FQNEAQ (reference sequence). The V gene end was trimmed by 5 bases and the J gene end by 8 bases; junction bases not matched to a gene: 2. The CDR3 contains 12 residues. CDR3 protein: CASSLTGEPQHF. CDR3 coding DNA: TGTGCCAGCAGCCTGACAGGGGAGCCCCAGCATTTT.

Of note for this clonotype: Given a much more abundant clone one base away, this may be a read error. This chain links TRBV29-1 with TRBJ1-1; maybe TRBD1 (5 bases). The CDR3 contains 13 residues. The germline gives CDR1 SQVTM, CDR2 ANQGSEA. In DNA, the CDR3 is TGCAGCGTTGAGAGGACATCCTACACTGAACCTTTCTTT. Residues: CSVERTSYTEPFF.

The chain's CDR3 is CATSDTTGGYEQFF. DNA for the CDR3: TGTGCCACCAGTGATACGACAGGGGGTTATGAGCAGTTCTTC. The chain has TRBV24-1 and TRBJ2-1; 9 nucleotides align to TRBD1. The CDR3 totals 14 residues. Germline CDR1 is KGHDR and CDR2 is SFDVKD. V shed 3 bases, J shed 8 bases, and the junction held 4 bases outside the gene matches.

The chain joins TRBV20-1 to TRBJ2-5, with D possibly being TRBD1 or TRBD2 (5 bases each). V was shortened by 3 bases and J by 2 bases, with 10 bases between the two germline ends. The CDR3 has 13 residues. Germline V gives CDR1 DFQATT, CDR2 SNEGSKA (reference sequence). CDR3 residues: CSASRDVQETQYF. The CDR3 DNA reads as TGCAGTGCTAGTCGGGACGTACAAGAGACCCAGTACTTC.

This clonotype occurred a few times. This sequence joins TRBV20-1 and TRBJ2-1; no clear D gene. V lost 1 base to trimming and J lost 8 bases, with 12 bases between them. Germline CDR1 is DFQATT and CDR2 is SNEGSKA (reference sequence). The CDR3 has 13 amino acids. CDR3 sequence: CSARGSTWDEQFF. The DNA for the CDR3 is TGCAGTGCTAGAGGGTCTACTTGGGATGAGCAGTTCTTC.

This rearrangement joins TRBV5-5 to TRBJ2-7; D possibly corresponds to TRBD2 (6 bases). Germline V gene data show CDR1 as SGHKS and CDR2 as YYEKEE (reference sequence). The ends were cut back, 6 bases at V and 3 bases at J, with 19 bases in the middle. The CDR3 has 15 amino acids. DNA of the CDR3: TGTGCCAGCAACCTAGTAGGGGACTCTTACTACGAGCAGTACTTC. Its protein is CASNLVGDSYYEQYF. The full variable domain, its missing parts supplied by reference TRBV5-5 and TRBJ2-7, is DAGVTQSPTHLIKTRGQQVTLRCSPISGHKSVSWYQQVLGQGPQFIFQYYEKEERGRGNFPDRFSARQFPNYSSELNVNALLLGDSALYLCASNLVGDSYYEQYFGPGTRLTVT.

The J gene is TRBJ2-5, the V gene TRBV18, with D unclear. The V gene lost 4 bases and the J gene lost 1 base, with 22 bases spanning the gap. Germline V CDR1 and CDR2: KGHSH, LQKENI. The CDR3 covers 18 residues. CDR3 nucleotide sequence: TGTGCCAGCTCACGGTTCGGCAGCCCTCTGATGGGCCAAGAGACCCAGTACTTC. Translation: CASSRFGSPLMGQETQYF.

This clonotype showed up many times. CDR3 protein: CASSRASGGGTDYGYTF. CDR3 bases: TGCGCCAGCAGCCGAGCGTCAGGGGGTGGTACCGACTATGGCTACACCTTC. The J gene is TRBJ1-2, the V gene TRBV5-1; 7 bases fit TRBD1. Germline lookup yields CDR1 SGHRS and CDR2 YFSETQ. J lost 3 bases, V lost 4 bases, and 15 bases had no gene match. The CDR3 covers 17 residues.

The table lists this clonotype with a few counts. This rearrangement joins TRBV28 to TRBJ1-2, with a weak D call TRBD1 (5 bases). The CDR3 runs to 12 residues. Trimming left V 5 bases short and J 7 bases short, with 11 bases between. Germline assignment: CDR1 MDHEN and CDR2 SYDVKM. CDR3 coding DNA: TGTGCCAGCAGTGACGGGACTCCTGGCTACACCTTC. This codes for CASSDGTPGYTF.

In this sample, this clonotype turned up a few times. The V gene is TRBV20-1, the J gene TRBJ2-1, with D tentatively TRBD1 (6 bases). Germline V gene sequence: CDR1 DFQATT, CDR2 SNEGSKA (reference sequence). The CDR3 is 15 residues long. The V end lost 3 bases, the J end lost 2 bases, and 14 bases lay between the germline ends. CDR3 nucleotides: TGCAGTGCTAGTGTAGGGGGAGAGCCCTACAATGAGCAGTTCTTC. The encoded protein is CSASVGGEPYNEQFF.